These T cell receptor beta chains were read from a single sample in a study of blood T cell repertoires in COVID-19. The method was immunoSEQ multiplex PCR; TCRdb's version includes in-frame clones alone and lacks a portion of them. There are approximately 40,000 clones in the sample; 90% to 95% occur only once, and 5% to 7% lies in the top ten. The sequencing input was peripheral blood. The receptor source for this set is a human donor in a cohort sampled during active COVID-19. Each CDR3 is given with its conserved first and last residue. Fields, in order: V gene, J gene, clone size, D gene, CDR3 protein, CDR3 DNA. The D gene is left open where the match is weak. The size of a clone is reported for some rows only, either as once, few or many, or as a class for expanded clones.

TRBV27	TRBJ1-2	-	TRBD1	CASSLEGAVTHYGYTF	TGTGCCAGCAGTTTAGAGGGGGCGGTGACCCACTATGGCTACACCTTC
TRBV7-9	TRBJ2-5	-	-	CASSRGQETQYF	TGTGCCAGCAGCCGAGGCCAAGAGACCCAGTACTTC
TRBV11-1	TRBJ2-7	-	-	CASSLDSIQGEQYF	TGTGCCAGCAGCCTAGACTCCATCCAGGGCGAGCAGTACTTC
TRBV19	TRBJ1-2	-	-	CASLRSNYGYTF	TGTGCCAGTCTCAGGTCTAACTATGGCTACACCTTC
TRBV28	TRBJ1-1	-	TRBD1	CASRGGDRENTEAFF	TGTGCCAGCAGGGGGGGGGACAGGGAGAACACTGAAGCTTTCTTT
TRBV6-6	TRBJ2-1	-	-	CAGKERAAYNEQFF	TGTGCCGGAAAAGAGCGGGCAGCCTACAATGAGCAGTTCTTC
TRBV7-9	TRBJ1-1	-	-	CASSLRGGITEAFF	TGTGCCAGCAGCTTACGAGGGGGTATCACTGAAGCTTTCTTT
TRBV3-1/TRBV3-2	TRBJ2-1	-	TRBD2	CASSQAGLAGFVYEQFF	TGTGCCAGCAGCCAAGCCGGACTAGCGGGTTTTGTTTATGAGCAGTTCTTC
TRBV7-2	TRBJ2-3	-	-	CASSLVPGMGTDTQYF	TGTGCCAGCAGCTTAGTGCCAGGGATGGGCACAGATACGCAGTATTTT
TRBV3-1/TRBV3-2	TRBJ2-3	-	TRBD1	CASSSTSGTGGISDTQYF	TGTGCCAGCAGCTCTACCTCCGGGACAGGGGGAATATCCGATACGCAGTATTTT
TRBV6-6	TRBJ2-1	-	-	CASSPLTVYYNEQFF	TGTGCCAGCAGTCCTCTGACAGTATACTACAATGAGCAGTTCTTC
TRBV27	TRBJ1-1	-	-	CASRDRQTVNTEAFF	TGTGCCAGCAGAGACCGACAGACCGTGAACACTGAAGCTTTCTTT
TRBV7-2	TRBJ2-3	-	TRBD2	CASSLVGLAGGADTQYF	TGTGCCAGCAGCTTAGTAGGACTAGCGGGAGGGGCAGATACGCAGTATTTT
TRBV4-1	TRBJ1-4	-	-	CASSRPGVQVNEKLFF	TGCGCCAGCAGCCGTCCGGGGGTACAAGTTAATGAAAAACTGTTTTTT
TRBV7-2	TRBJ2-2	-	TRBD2	CASSPGTSFRTGELFF	TGTGCCAGCAGCCCCGGGACTAGTTTTAGAACCGGGGAGCTGTTTTTT
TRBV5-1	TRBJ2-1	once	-	CASSRPGSGYGEQFF	TGCGCCAGCAGCCGGCCCGGATCAGGGTACGGTGAGCAGTTCTTC
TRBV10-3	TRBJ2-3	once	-	CAISVSSDTQYF	TGTGCCATCAGTGTCTCCTCAGATACGCAGTATTTT
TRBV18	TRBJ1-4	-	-	CASSREAGEKLFF	TGTGCCAGCTCCAGGGAGGCGGGGGAAAAACTGTTTTTT
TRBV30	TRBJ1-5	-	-	CAWSVLYSNQPQHF	TGTGCCTGGAGTGTACTTTATAGCAATCAGCCCCAGCATTTT
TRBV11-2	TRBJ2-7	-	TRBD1	CASSFDRGTYEQYF	TGTGCCAGCAGCTTCGACAGGGGAACCTACGAGCAGTACTTC
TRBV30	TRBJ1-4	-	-	CAWRPGIATNEKLFF	TGTGCCTGGAGGCCAGGGATCGCAACTAATGAAAAACTGTTTTTT
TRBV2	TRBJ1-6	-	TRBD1	CASSTEGQLNSPLHF	TGTGCCAGCAGTACTGAGGGACAGCTAAATTCACCCCTCCACTTT
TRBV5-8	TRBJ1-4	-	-	CASCNRGGDNEKLFF	TGTGCCAGCTGTAATCGGGGGGGAGATAATGAAAAACTGTTTTTT